Listed below are T cell receptor beta chains from one sample, sequenced in a study of T cells in Graves' hyperthyroidism and ophthalmopathy. TCRdb independently ran MiXCR on the multiplex PCR reads; one entry per CDR3 protein. This table has 380,000 or so distinct CDR3 sequences, approximately 20% appearing once. Sequencing input: blood. The receptors come from a woman aged 18-29 years with Graves' hyperthyroidism. CDR3s include the opening cysteine and the closing phenylalanine or tryptophan. The order of the fields is V gene, D gene, J gene, CDR3 protein. A D gene is named only where the DNA matches it firmly.

>TRBV12-3/TRBV12-4|.|TRBJ2-7
CASSAKVRQGYEQYF
>TRBV12-3/TRBV12-4|TRBD1|TRBJ1-2
CASSLGSTGRLGGYTF
>TRBV10-3|.|TRBJ1-5
CAISEGTGYQPQHF
>TRBV20-1|TRBD1|TRBJ1-3
CSARESGGPGNTIYF
>TRBV10-3|.|TRBJ1-1
CAIRAVSNTEAFF
>TRBV6-1|.|TRBJ2-7
CASRNGGARYEQYF
>TRBV19|.|TRBJ1-1
CASSINRNTEAFF
>TRBV5-5|TRBD1|TRBJ1-2
CASSIGQDGYTF
>TRBV15|.|TRBJ1-5
CATSRSGDRSNQPQHF
>TRBV3-1|.|TRBJ2-7
CASSQKAPPRDNEQYF
>TRBV7-8|.|TRBJ2-7
CASSLSWETYEQYF
>TRBV2|TRBD1|TRBJ1-2
CASSGQGPIYGYTF
>TRBV11-2|.|TRBJ1-5
CASSSPGAQHF
>TRBV2|.|TRBJ1-2
CVSSERQVYGYTF
>TRBV29-1|.|TRBJ2-3
CSGGRLKNGLAQYF
>TRBV2|.|TRBJ1-1
CASSGQAQMNTEAFF
>TRBV7-2|.|TRBJ2-7
CASSLVPSSYEQYF
>TRBV29-1|.|TRBJ2-5
CSGRNEETQYF
>TRBV27|TRBD1|TRBJ2-7
CASSRDRPPYEQYF
>TRBV6-1|TRBD1|TRBJ2-5
CASRWTGGQETQYF
>TRBV6-1|TRBD1|TRBJ2-7
CASSERLRTGGRDEQYF
>TRBV5-1|TRBD2|TRBJ2-7
CATGLDRSEQYF
>TRBV24-1|TRBD2|TRBJ2-7
CATSDPGRAGSYEQYF
>TRBV7-9|.|TRBJ2-4
CASSLSQESIQYF
>TRBV6-2/TRBV6-3|.|TRBJ2-7
CASSYSPAFPGTYEQYF
>TRBV12-3/TRBV12-4|TRBD1|TRBJ1-5
CASSRDRGMEPQHF
>TRBV10-1|.|TRBJ2-7
CASSESHRVGEQYF
>TRBV6-2/TRBV6-3|TRBD2|TRBJ2-4
CASMTSGVRKNIQYF
>TRBV14|TRBD1|TRBJ2-7
CASSPDRLLSYEQYF
>TRBV9|.|TRBJ1-1
CASSVWKNTEAFF
>TRBV6-1|.|TRBJ1-1
CASSIADSFYPEAFF
>TRBV2|.|TRBJ1-1
CASSVTSTEAFF
>TRBV4-1|TRBD1|TRBJ1-5
CASSQVGQALGEPQHF
>TRBV6-1|.|TRBJ2-7
CASSGLRDGSYEQYF
>TRBV2|.|TRBJ2-7
CASSEPPGHGAYEQYF
>TRBV6-5|TRBD2|TRBJ2-7
CASSYSMTSGRFYEQYF
>TRBV5-1|.|TRBJ1-1
CASRQISGEGNTEAFF
>TRBV18|.|TRBJ1-1
CASSPKQEGFREAFF
>TRBV27|.|TRBJ1-2
CASSLSSGYYGYTF
>TRBV13|.|TRBJ1-2
CASSSSRDGYTF
>TRBV24-1|.|TRBJ1-2
CATSDLQGERGYTF
>TRBV12-3/TRBV12-4|.|TRBJ1-1
CASSIIQGDTEAFF
>TRBV20-1|.|TRBJ2-5
CSARGGDRDYWETQYF
>TRBV7-6|TRBD2|TRBJ2-7
CASSLIAGEFRTGVYEQYF
>TRBV5-1|TRBD1|TRBJ1-1
CASSLPPTGGYTEAFF
>TRBV5-1|.|TRBJ1-1
CASSLAIGMNTEAFF
>TRBV5-1|.|TRBJ2-7
CASSADRRVGKQYF
>TRBV5-1|TRBD2|TRBJ2-4
CASSLAASGGYSIQYF
>TRBV20-1|TRBD2|TRBJ2-2
CSARALAGDYGELFF
>TRBV6-5|.|TRBJ2-7
CASSYSNPDYLLLYEQYF
>TRBV24-1|.|TRBJ1-1
CATSDLQGRRAFF
>TRBV6-1|TRBD1|TRBJ1-5
CASMDRPHQPQHF
>TRBV5-1|TRBD1|TRBJ2-7
CASSEGQTFYEQYF
>TRBV24-1|.|TRBJ2-5
CATSDGYSQETQYF
>TRBV6-9|.|TRBJ2-7
CASSAYRDPYEQYF
>TRBV15|TRBD1|TRBJ2-7
CATSSWDRNLYEQYF
>TRBV28|.|TRBJ1-2
CASSLWGLFYTF
>TRBV12-3/TRBV12-4|.|TRBJ1-5
CASRIDSGQPQHF
>TRBV29-1|TRBD1|TRBJ1-5
CSAMSGTGNQPQHF
>TRBV7-9|TRBD1|TRBJ1-1
CASNPRTGGTEAFF